The source of this T cell receptor (beta chain) is a study of cytomegalovirus exposure and HLA in healthy donors (TCRdb year 2017). In the study overall: According to an earlier analysis of several hundred of the donors, about 180 million T cells yielded 117 million unique TCR beta sequences and 250 to 350 Gb of sequence data. Around 320 gigabases of sequencing data and around 87 million unique TCR sequences were included in an early release covering about 620 HLA-typed donors. Of the roughly 400 genotyped donors, about 80% fell in the genetic ancestry cluster associated with self-reported Caucasian donors. The study aimed to test whether cataloging public T cell receptors could reveal signatures of past pathogen exposure. Using immunosequencing, the study profiled T cell repertoires from about 610 subjects and related those repertoires to cytomegalovirus serostatus. A separate validation cohort of approximately 130 different subjects was used in addition to the roughly 640-subject first cohort. High-throughput TCR immunosequencing, statistical association of individual TCRs with disease status, and machine learning were combined to predict cytomegalovirus infection status. A later analysis re-examined previously published TCR beta repertoires from hundreds of donors and added high-resolution HLA genotyping to investigate patterns of TCR occurrence. The later analysis used no new phenotypic data to find candidate immune exposures, relying instead on TCR beta sequences and their occurrence across donors. To decide whether each TCR beta V gene segment behaved as functional or pseudogenic, an earlier analysis of over 500 of the donors relied on high-throughput TCR beta sequencing. Alongside the repertoire data, information on donor age, sex, ethnicity and CMV serostatus was compiled. Genome-wide SNP genotypes for about 60% of the 666 donors were used in a later genetic analysis, which treated that subset as a discovery cohort. All discovery cohort repertoires had been generated on a single sequencing platform. HLA typing included class I and class II loci at four-digit resolution. Typing coverage differed by locus: A, B, C, DRB1 and DQB1 were typed in roughly 620-630 donors, DQA1 in about 550, DPA1 in some 570, and DPB1 in 472. Four or five DR-DQ haplotypes were handled as single units for association and clustering because linkage in the cohort was strong. Among about 370 genotyped donors of the cohort, an average of around 240,000 unique TCR beta nucleotide sequences was sequenced per donor, of which approximately 19% were non-productive.

Results the study describes overall, beyond this receptor: In an earlier analysis of about 600 of the donors, most TCR beta V segments appeared in productive rearrangements about 90% or about 30% of the time, broadly matching IMGT annotations. CMV serostatus was the only immune exposure information available for the cohort. In a later analysis, 16,951 TCR beta sequences were associated with specific HLA alleles at a false discovery rate of 0.05. The classifier was reported to diagnose cytomegalovirus status with high specificity and sensitivity in both the original cohort and the validation cohort. It was suggested by the authors that the approach could potentially be generalized to other disease states and immunological phenotypes. Several of the top co-occurrence clusters appeared to be linked to parvovirus B19, influenza, CMV and Epstein-Barr virus, according to a later analysis. Some IMGT-functional V segments, including TRBV6-2 and TRBV6-3, could not be distinguished by the 87-base-pair reads and were therefore excluded. Strong co-occurrence of HLA alleles, especially DR and DQ, made assigning TCR associations to individual alleles difficult. Most TCR sequences were observed very rarely across donors, whereas some public TCRs were present in many individuals. In a later genetic analysis, fewer N-insertions in productive TCRs were reported among donors in an Asian-associated ancestry cluster than the approximately 710-donor mean. Because HLA typing was missing for some donors at each locus, association tests included only the typed subset. The sequencing pipeline was judged likely to have produced a cluster of highly shared sequence variants as a technical artifact. Linkage disequilibrium might explain the correlated functional status among segregating V segments, but an unknown experimental factor could not be ruled out. This cohort had only TCR beta chains sequenced, and the lack of alpha or paired-chain data limited which features could be detected. Most CMV-associated TCR beta chains appeared to be HLA-restricted in a later analysis, and the HLA associations seemed to be driven largely by CMV exposure. In the study, 150 to 200 TCR beta chains were listed as associated with cytomegalovirus. A few of the identified cytomegalovirus-associated TCR beta chains were confirmed in vitro to be specific for cytomegalovirus antigens. Compared with equally common non-associated chains, HLA-associated TCR beta chains in a later analysis were more clonally expanded and had lower generation probabilities. In a later analysis, the rate of TCR association differed among HLA loci, with DRB1 alleles having the most associated TCRs and HLA-C alleles having the fewest. Because counts were too low, about 18 rarely observed V segments, including chromosome 9 orphons, were left out of the earlier analysis of approximately 500 of the donors. A further reported finding was that TCR beta sequences accurately predicted the HLA-A and HLA-B alleles for most subjects in the first cohort. V-gene and J-gene trimming of TCR beta chains was associated with a missense DCLRE1C variant in a later genetic analysis, and the association was replicated in an independent cohort. Sequencing depth was assumed to be roughly uniform across donors in the presence/absence analyses, though that assumption may not hold.

This clone was found a few times. Its binding antigen is unknown. No base-level quality is on record; no much larger clone is a single base apart. This sample includes further DNA sequences coding for the same CDR3. CDR1 and CDR2, per the germline V gene (reference sequence), are SGHNT and YYREEE. There are 14 amino acids in the CDR3, from cysteine to phenylalanine inclusive. Only CDR3 DNA is held: 42 bases, read in frame from base 1. V lost 3 bases and J lost 2 bases; the stretch between them is 12 bases long. The cohort comprised fewer than 750 healthy bone marrow donors. At the time of sampling, every cohort member was nominally healthy, though immune exposures that went unrecorded were likely present. The donor was CMV seronegative and was included in the group of several hundred seronegative cohort members. Every donor gave a peripheral blood sample, and the peripheral blood mononuclear cells from that sample were used for TCR beta sequencing. The Qiagen DNeasy Blood Extraction Kit was used to extract genomic DNA from the blood cell samples.

Libraries came from the immunoSEQ multiplex PCR assay. A mixture of 60 forward primers for TCR Vbeta segments and 13 reverse primers for TCR Jbeta segments was used in the multiplex PCR. The CDR3 region of rearranged TCR beta genes was amplified from genomic DNA with a multiplex PCR assay. On the Illumina HiSeq System, the amplified TCR beta libraries were sequenced as 87-base-pair reads. The original methods were these. A later analysis tallied roughly 76 million unique TCR beta chains across the 660 or so repertoires, and approximately 12 million of those chains were shared by two or more donors. Raw reads were error-corrected and collapsed into unique sequences with a nearest-neighbor algorithm that merged closely related sequences to remove PCR and sequencing errors. CDR3 sequences were aligned to IMGT reference sequences to assign V, D and J gene segments. For a sequence to be retained, a match of at least six nucleotides was required to both a V gene segment and a J gene segment. A rearrangement was called productive if the CDR3 had no stop codons and remained in frame with V and J, and every other rearrangement was called non-productive. CDR3 was defined by IMGT convention, running from the second conserved V-encoded cysteine to the conserved J-encoded phenylalanine. The earlier analysis of some 600 of the donors excluded sequences that lacked an unambiguous match to a single V gene segment. An earlier analysis of about 600 of the donors called V segments functional above 56.7% productive rearrangements and segregating when the between-donor standard deviation exceeded 5%. A statistical classification framework was built for diagnosing cytomegalovirus status from the catalog of TCR beta chain sequences. In a later analysis, V and J genes were assigned by comparing TCR nucleotide sequences against IMGT/GENE-DB human TR gene sequences. The TCRdist pipeline was used in a later analysis to assign CDR3 sequences and most-parsimonious VDJ recombination scenarios. In a later analysis, every TCR beta chain was defined by the combination of its CDR3 amino acid sequence and its V-gene family, and reads without a unique V-gene family were dropped. In a later analysis, several hundred highly shared, low-generation-probability nucleotide sequences were removed to address suspected cross-contamination and a sequencing artifact. In a later analysis, a clonal expansion index for each public chain was calculated from normalized within-repertoire ranks of inferred template counts. Generation probabilities in a later analysis came from a VDJ recombination model fitted to out-of-frame rearrangements, and those results were checked against IGoR. Hypergeometric tests were used in a later analysis to score TCR-TCR, TCR-HLA and TCR-CMV co-occurrence, with a repertoire-size bias correction applied to the TCR pairs. A later analysis estimated false discovery rates by permuting HLA or CMV assignments 20 times. A later analysis grouped co-occurring TCRs with DBSCAN, adding TCRdist sequence similarity when clustering within HLA-allele-positive subsets. Repertoires with fewer than 30,000 or more than 120,000 public chains were left out of co-occurrence clustering, as were five repertoires with anomalous nucleotide sharing. TCRdb took this table from immuneACCESS and kept in-frame rearrangements with V and J called. Such tables lack part of the clones; where checked against another copy, unresolved V genes explain under half of the gap, and the rest is unexplained. From that table come the V and J calls and clone size; the DNA was used to work out D and trimming. For this sample the table gives about 190,000 clones, of which around three quarters were detected only once. The ten largest clones represent 1.6% of the sample.

The V and J segments used are TRBV5-4 and TRBJ2-7; the D gene is possibly TRBD1, with 7 bases matching. The receptor was isolated from a woman aged 18 to 35 in good health and CMV-seronegative. The sample taken for sequencing was PBMCs. The DNA sequence is TGTGCCAGCAGCTGGGGGGACAGAGCCTACGAGCAGTACTTC. This yields the protein CASSWGDRAYEQYF.